Only a few counts were recorded for the clone carrying this T cell receptor (beta chain). Arm-PCR of CDR3 regions with iRepertoire HTBI primers generated TCR beta libraries. Each CDR3 protein is one row after TCRdb ran MiXCR on the multiplex PCR reads. This repertoire shows 250,000 to 300,000 distinct CDR3 sequences, 22% found once; its top ten account for around three fifths. The data originate from a study of regulatory T cells in long-lasting Graves disease. As for time point: persistent/refractory GD, antithyroid drugs over 5 years with positive TRAb. From RNA extracted from PBMCs, the TCR library was made. Trimming pared 0 bases from V and 7 bases from J, leaving 11 bases between. The CDR3 is 13 amino acids. Looked up from germline, CDR1 is SGHRS and CDR2 is YFSETQ.

The chain employs TRBV5-1 and TRBJ2-7; no clear D gene. The TCR comes from a female donor with Graves disease. This specimen consisted of peripheral blood mononuclear cells (PBMCs), obtained when the disease was refractory, from a patient treated with antithyroid drugs. CDR3 protein: CASSLDLGWEQYF. The CDR3 DNA reads as TGCGCCAGCAGCTTGGATCTGGGTTGGGAGCAGTACTTC.